Listed below are T cell receptor beta chains from one sample, sequenced in a study of blood T cell repertoires in COVID-19. TCRdb's table, derived via immunoSEQ multiplex PCR, lists solely in-frame clones and lacks some. The sample includes about 200,000 clones, over 75% of them seen just once. What was sequenced was peripheral blood. The source is a man between 50 and 59 years old with acute or convalescent COVID-19. Both conserved end residues are part of each CDR3. D genes are given only for firm matches. The size entry is marked missing in some rows and otherwise reads once, few, many or a size class.

CDR3,DNA,D,V,size,J
CASSIGRVNTEAFF,TGTGCCAGCAGTATCGGGAGGGTTAACACTGAAGCTTTCTTT,.,TRBV11-2,.,TRBJ1-1
CASSIGTGTGGYTF,TGTGCCAGCAGTATCGGGACAGGGACCGGCGGCTACACCTTC,TRBD1,TRBV6-2/TRBV6-3,.,TRBJ1-2
CASSSPAEDRAGNTIYF,TGCGCCAGCAGCTCCCCTGCCGAAGACAGGGCGGGAAACACCATATATTTT,TRBD1,TRBV5-1,.,TRBJ1-3
CASKYSGGTDTQYF,TGTGCCAGTAAATATAGCGGGGGCACAGATACGCAGTATTTT,TRBD2,TRBV19,.,TRBJ2-3
CASSRPGGDYGYTF,TGTGCCAGCAGCCGCCCCGGGGGGGACTATGGCTACACCTTC,.,TRBV6-5,few,TRBJ1-2
CASSLGDTEAFF,TGTGCCAGCAGCTTGGGAGACACTGAAGCTTTCTTT,.,TRBV5-6,once,TRBJ1-1
CASSFPQLANQETQYF,TGTGCCAGCAGCTTCCCCCAACTAGCTAACCAAGAGACCCAGTACTTC,.,TRBV5-6,.,TRBJ2-5
CASSRDRAYEQYF,TGCGCCAGCAGCAGGGACAGGGCCTACGAGCAGTACTTC,TRBD1,TRBV5-1,few,TRBJ2-7
CATSRDRQAGELFF,TGTGCCACCAGCAGAGATCGTCAGGCCGGGGAGCTGTTTTTT,.,TRBV15,.,TRBJ2-2
CASSSGTGGQTEAFF,TGCGCCAGCAGCTCCGGGACAGGGGGCCAGACTGAAGCTTTCTTT,TRBD1,TRBV5-1,.,TRBJ1-1
CASSIRTGKGNEQFF,TGTGCCAGTAGTATCCGGACAGGGAAGGGCAATGAGCAGTTCTTC,TRBD1,TRBV19,.,TRBJ2-1
CASSLNQGTGELFF,TGTGCCAGCAGCTTAAACCAGGGGACCGGGGAGCTGTTTTTT,.,TRBV7-3,.,TRBJ2-2
CATSRDRNYGYTF,TGTGCCACCAGCAGAGACAGAAACTATGGCTACACCTTC,.,TRBV15,.,TRBJ1-2
CASSLVRENTGELFF,TGCGCCAGCAGCTTGGTACGGGAGAACACCGGGGAGCTGTTTTTT,.,TRBV5-1,.,TRBJ2-2
CASTPRQGGADTQYF,TGTGCCAGCACCCCGAGACAGGGAGGTGCAGATACGCAGTATTTT,.,TRBV7-9,.,TRBJ2-3
CASSLGALAGEETQYF,TGCGCCAGCAGCTTGGGGGCCCTAGCGGGGGAGGAGACCCAGTACTTC,TRBD2,TRBV5-1,.,TRBJ2-5
CASSQGQSQNIQYF,TGCGCCAGCAGCCAGGGACAGAGCCAAAACATTCAGTACTTC,TRBD1,TRBV4-1,.,TRBJ2-4
CASSQPDRGRRYGYTF,TGCGCCAGCAGCCAACCCGACAGGGGGCGCCGGTATGGCTACACCTTC,TRBD1,TRBV4-1,.,TRBJ1-2
CASSLDRRTGGTNEKLFF,TGTGCCAGCAGCTTAGATAGAAGGACAGGGGGAACTAATGAAAAACTGTTTTTT,TRBD1,TRBV11-2,.,TRBJ1-4
CASSLTGTKAFF,TGTGCCAGCAGTTTAACAGGAACCAAAGCTTTCTTT,.,TRBV6-5,.,TRBJ1-1
CASTGGISGNTIYF,TGTGCCAGCACCGGGGGAATCTCTGGAAACACCATATATTTT,.,TRBV7-2,.,TRBJ1-3
CASSFRGELFF,TGTGCCAGCAGCTTCCGGGGGGAGCTGTTTTTT,.,TRBV5-4,.,TRBJ2-2
CASSLAALGATEAFF,TGTGCCAGCAGCTTAGCCGCGCTAGGTGCCACTGAAGCTTTCTTT,.,TRBV7-6,.,TRBJ1-1
CASSLGAATNEKLFF,TGTGCCAGCAGCTTAGGGGCTGCAACTAATGAAAAACTGTTTTTT,.,TRBV7-9,.,TRBJ1-4
CASSLGEANTEAFF,TGCGCCAGCAGCTTGGGAGAGGCAAACACTGAAGCTTTCTTT,.,TRBV5-1,.,TRBJ1-1
CASSPGRGSGYTF,TGCGCCAGCAGCCCGGGGAGGGGCAGTGGCTACACCTTC,.,TRBV5-1,.,TRBJ1-2
CASSSSGTGAGGTEAFF,TGTGCCAGCAGCTCCTCCGGGACAGGGGCTGGGGGGACTGAAGCTTTCTTT,TRBD1,TRBV7-9,.,TRBJ1-1
CASSYSANQPQHF,TGTGCCAGCAGTTACTCGGCCAATCAGCCCCAGCATTTT,.,TRBV6-2/TRBV6-3,few,TRBJ1-5
CATLAGEGEQFF,TGTGCCACCCTGGCCGGGGAGGGTGAGCAGTTCTTC,TRBD2,TRBV10-3,.,TRBJ2-1
CASSELGLAVVNLAKNIQYF,TGTGCCAGCAGTGAGCTGGGACTAGCGGTCGTTAATCTAGCCAAAAACATTCAGTACTTC,TRBD2,TRBV2,.,TRBJ2-4
CASSERGGGSPLHF,TGTGCCAGCAGTGAACGAGGGGGCGGTTCACCCCTCCACTTT,TRBD1,TRBV25-1,.,TRBJ1-6
CASSLGPGRGNQPQHF,TGTGCCAGCAGCTTAGGTCCTGGGAGGGGTAATCAGCCCCAGCATTTT,.,TRBV7-2,.,TRBJ1-5
CAGRLAGGDEQFF,TGTGCCGGCAGACTAGCGGGGGGGGATGAGCAGTTCTTC,TRBD2,TRBV6-5,once,TRBJ2-1
CASSLPLTGVTEAFF,TGCGCCAGCAGCCTACCTTTAACAGGGGTGACTGAAGCTTTCTTT,TRBD1,TRBV5-1,.,TRBJ1-1
CASRRVVGEKLFF,TGTGCCAGCAGGAGGGTGGTTGGTGAAAAACTGTTTTTT,.,TRBV6-4,.,TRBJ1-4
CASSLRRTEAFF,TGTGCCAGCAGTCTCCGGAGGACTGAAGCTTTCTTT,.,TRBV12-3/TRBV12-4,.,TRBJ1-1
CAWTDTGGGYTGELFF,TGTGCCTGGACTGATACGGGTGGGGGGTACACCGGGGAGCTGTTTTTT,.,TRBV30,.,TRBJ2-2
CASSYDSQAYEQYF,TGTGCCAGCTCGTACGACAGCCAGGCCTACGAGCAGTACTTC,.,TRBV18,.,TRBJ2-7
CAGGTDYEQYF,TGTGCCGGGGGGACTGACTACGAGCAGTACTTC,.,TRBV7-9,.,TRBJ2-7
CASSPFSQDWYQPQHF,TGTGCCAGCAGTCCCTTCTCCCAGGATTGGTATCAGCCCCAGCATTTT,.,TRBV27,.,TRBJ1-5
CASSSQGNTEAFF,TGTGCCAGCAGCTCGCAGGGTAACACTGAAGCTTTCTTT,.,TRBV11-2,.,TRBJ1-1
CASSYRPGENTEAFF,TGCGCCAGCAGCTACCGACCGGGTGAGAACACTGAAGCTTTCTTT,.,TRBV5-1,.,TRBJ1-1
CASSGGDVANYGYTF,TGTGCCAGCAGCGGAGGGGACGTAGCTAACTATGGCTACACCTTC,.,TRBV21-1,.,TRBJ1-2
CASGPSGGSQETQYF,TGTGCCAGCGGCCCTAGCGGGGGGTCCCAAGAGACCCAGTACTTC,TRBD2,TRBV6-5,.,TRBJ2-5
CASSTGDSPLHF,TGCGCCAGCAGTACAGGGGACTCACCCCTCCACTTT,TRBD1,TRBV10-1,.,TRBJ1-6
CASSQELTSLAFF,TGCGCCAGCAGCCAAGAATTAACTTCGCTGGCTTTCTTT,.,TRBV4-1,.,TRBJ1-1
CAISGGLARGADTQYF,TGTGCCATCAGCGGGGGACTAGCGCGTGGCGCAGATACGCAGTATTTT,TRBD2,TRBV10-3,.,TRBJ2-3
CASSVGSGDRVAEAFF,TGTGCCAGCAGCGTAGGGTCCGGGGACAGGGTAGCTGAAGCTTTCTTT,TRBD1,TRBV9,.,TRBJ1-1
CAWSYGGLHNQPQHF,TGTGCCTGGAGTTACGGAGGACTTCACAATCAGCCCCAGCATTTT,.,TRBV30,.,TRBJ1-5
CASRPGSAGEQFF,TGTGCCAGCAGGCCGGGATCAGCCGGCGAGCAGTTCTTC,.,TRBV12-3/TRBV12-4,.,TRBJ2-1
CSSRPTGVSYGYTF,TGCAGCTCCCGGCCGACAGGGGTGTCCTATGGCTACACCTTC,TRBD1,TRBV29-1,.,TRBJ1-2
CAWRGLAAEAFF,TGTGCCTGGAGGGGACTGGCAGCTGAAGCTTTCTTT,.,TRBV30,.,TRBJ1-1
CASSVNSNQPQHF,TGTGCCAGCAGTGTCAATAGCAATCAGCCCCAGCATTTT,.,TRBV2,.,TRBJ1-5
CASSTTGAPHYGYTF,TGTGCCAGTAGTACCACAGGGGCCCCTCACTATGGCTACACCTTC,TRBD1,TRBV19,few,TRBJ1-2
CASRSTGGTEAFF,TGTGCCAGCAGGTCCACGGGTGGGACTGAAGCTTTCTTT,.,TRBV6-6,.,TRBJ1-1